The clone carrying this T cell receptor beta chain has a single count. The antigen is undetermined. A J-beta primer mix and a sample-barcoded 5' primer were used in a second PCR of about 7 to 12 cycles. Using its own MiXCR run on the 5' RACE reads, TCRdb lists one record per CDR3 protein. The repertoire has some 730,000 distinct CDR3 sequences, about 20% of them found once; the top ten carry 20% to 25%. These data are taken from a study of blood T cells in healthy people across ages. Study-wide results and limits: Strong correlation existed between TCR beta diversity and naive T cell percentage.

CDR1 is SGHDT, CDR2 YYEEEE, per germline. The CDR3 covers 14 residues. V lost 7 bases and J lost 5; bases outside the gene matches: 5. This sequence was found in a man aged 65 to 85 in good health. The chain has TRBV5-6 and TRBJ2-2; TRBD2 matches at 10 bases. The sequenced sample consisted of blood. CDR3 nucleotides: TGTGCCAGCGGACCGGGACTAGCGACCGGGGAGCTGTTTTTT. Protein product: CASGPGLATGELFF.